This T cell receptor beta chain was obtained from a study of cytomegalovirus exposure and HLA in healthy donors. The overall study: The same platform was used for the roughly 120 validation repertoires and the roughly 670 first-cohort repertoires, a later analysis reported. Study-level results: Most TCR sequences showed up rarely, but some public TCRs showed up in many donors. TCR beta chains numbering more than 150 were designated cytomegalovirus-associated.

Separate from the approximately 670-subject first cohort, the roughly 120-subject validation cohort was the one that the donors belonged to. Sequencing was performed with immunoSEQ multiplex PCR; in TCRdb, only in-frame clones are kept and a portion is missing. In the table there are about 160,000 clones, around 96% of which are singletons. The V gene end was trimmed by 0 bases and the J gene end by 3 bases; junction bases not matched to a gene: 5. The CDR3 is 16 amino acids. Germline CDR1 LGHNA, CDR2 YNFKEQ. Turning to this clone: Its antigen is as yet unknown.

The sample consisted of PBMCs. J is TRBJ2-4 and V is TRBV4-2; TRBD2 matches at 7 bases. This receptor was taken from a woman aged 18-35 years in good health and CMV-seronegative. The DNA for the CDR3 is TGTGCCAGCAGCCAAGAGGTACGCGGGAGCAAAAACATTCAGTACTTC. Amino acid sequence: CASSQEVRGSKNIQYF.